The next 9 T cell receptor beta chains were all read from a single sample in a study of T cells after yellow fever vaccination (dated by TCRdb to about 2019). Taken with the paper, the label for treatment or condition translates to: live attenuated yellow fever vaccine strain. The library was produced with 5' RACE. The sample was run on an Illumina HiSeq 2500. TCRdb reworked the public reads: Q25 trimming with fastp, MiXCR clone assembly, productive beta chains retained. Each entry merges the rows of one CDR3 protein and shows their most common DNA and genes. The sample contains 500,000 to 650,000 distinct CDR3 sequences, 9% to 15% of them found a single time. Just under 15% of the sample belongs to the ten largest clones. The sample here was PBMCs, taken on the day of the yellow fever booster vaccination. The source of these receptors is a man aged 25-45 years who received the YFV17D yellow fever vaccine.

This clonotype was counted at least ten times. This chain uses TRBV10-3 with TRBJ1-2; 8 bases align to TRBD1. J lost 1 base, V lost 3 bases, and 1 base had no gene match. This CDR3 is 14 amino acids long. CDR1 is ENHRY and CDR2 is SYGVKD in the germline V gene. The CDR3 DNA follows: TGTGCCATCAGTGATGGACAGGGTAACTATGGCTACACCTTC. Protein product: CAISDGQGNYGYTF.

The chain has TRBV24-1 and TRBJ2-1, with 8 nucleotides matching TRBD2. V lost 8 bases, J lost 3 bases, and 2 bases stayed unmatched. CDR3 length: 13 residues. The germline V gene has CDR1 KGHDR and CDR2 SFDVKD. The CDR3 DNA reads as TGTGCCACCAAAGCGGGGGACTACAATGAGCAGTTCTTC. It yields the protein CATKAGDYNEQFF.

This clonotype appeared a few times. The V gene is TRBV6-1, the J gene TRBJ2-5, with D tentatively TRBD1 (6 bases). The V end lost 2 bases, the J end lost 7 bases, and 14 bases lay between the germline ends. This CDR3 is built from 14 residues. Germline CDR1 and CDR2: MNHNS and SASEGT. The CDR3: CASSESAGVVTQYF. Here the CDR3 DNA reads TGTGCCAGCAGTGAATCGGCAGGGGTGGTGACCCAGTACTTC.

This clonotype was detected a few times. The rearrangement links TRBV20-1 to TRBJ2-1, with 15 positions matching TRBD2. The germline gives CDR1 DFQATT, CDR2 SNEGSKA (reference sequence). CDR3 length equals 17 residues. The trim removed 5 bases at V and 2 bases at J, leaving 7 bases unmatched. This CDR3 is CSAPGLAGGWAYNEQFF. For the CDR3, the DNA is TGCAGTGCTCCGGGACTAGCGGGAGGTTGGGCCTACAATGAGCAGTTCTTC.

V usage is TRBV4-2 and J usage is TRBJ2-7; D remains ambiguous. CDR1 is LGHNA, CDR2 YNFKEQ, per germline. This CDR3 has 12 residues. With 0 bases removed from V and 5 bases from J, the gap between germline ends came to 5 bases. The CDR3 here is CASSQEYNEQYF. The CDR3 nucleotides are TGTGCCAGCAGCCAAGAGTACAACGAGCAGTACTTC.

The CDR3 sequence: CSARDLSRNTEAFF. DNA for the CDR3: TGCAGTGCTAGAGATCTTTCAAGGAACACTGAAGCTTTCTTT. The chain joins TRBV20-1 to TRBJ1-1; D call uncertain. The CDR3 length is 14 residues. CDR1 is DFQATT, CDR2 SNEGSKA, per germline (reference sequence). V was clipped by 0 bases and J by 1 base, with 9 bases between them.

The V and J genes are TRBV5-1 and TRBJ2-7; D gene uncertain. The CDR3 extends over 13 amino acids. V was shortened by 0 bases and J by 4 bases, with 8 bases between the two germline ends. Germline loops: CDR1 SGHRS, CDR2 YFSETQ. The CDR3 here is CASSLDVEYEQYF. The CDR3 DNA sequence: TGCGCCAGCAGCTTGGACGTCGAGTACGAGCAGTACTTC.

This rearrangement joins TRBV6-1 to TRBJ2-7, with TRBD2 matching 8 bases. The CDR3 consists of 15 residues. J lost 0 bases, V lost 7 bases, and 8 bases had no gene match. CDR1 is MNHNS, CDR2 SASEGT, per germline. CDR3 in DNA: TGTGCCAGCATCGACCGGGGGGGGAGCTCCTACGAGCAGTACTTC. Its translation: CASIDRGGSSYEQYF.

This clonotype was seen a handful of times. This chain links TRBV18 with TRBJ2-3; 8 bases are shared with TRBD1. The junction had 9 bases not matched to a gene; V was cut back by 6 bases and J by 7 bases. Germline V lookup: CDR1 KGHSH, CDR2 LQKENI. The CDR3 runs 14 residues. CDR3 sequence: CASSQGAISNTQYF. CDR3 nucleotides: TGTGCCAGCTCGCAGGGGGCGATATCAAATACGCAGTATTTT.